The clone carrying this T cell receptor beta chain was seen at least ten times. Described time point: after trial treatment. The treatment denotes: LDRT plus nivolumab, ipilimumab, low-dose cyclophosphamide and aspirin (RACIN trial). This sample was included in a study of low-dose radiotherapy and immunotherapy resistance in tumors. Looking at the study overall: Over 26 weeks, cohort 2 got 1 Gy every two weeks, reaching 13 Gy. Oral aspirin at 300 mg was taken daily by patients for four cycles, beginning on cycle 1 day 1. Cyclophosphamide was given intravenously at 200 mg/m2 every two weeks, and each dose came one day before radiation and immunotherapy. Ipilimumab 1 mg/kg every six weeks, together with nivolumab 240 mg every two weeks, was given intravenously to patients.

Primers used for first-strand cDNA, a TRAV- and TRBV-specific set, covered both alpha and beta chains. Over approximately 20 PCR cycles, TCRs were amplified from a constant-region primer and V-primer adapter. TCRdb re-analysed the reads in MiXCR, keeping a single row per CDR3 protein. The sample yields about 97,000 distinct CDR3 sequences, about 20% seen once. Trimming cost V 3 bases and J 5 bases, with 13 bases left between them. Per germline, CDR1 ENHRY and CDR2 SYGVKD. CDR3 length equals 14 residues. This chain joins TRBV10-3 and TRBJ1-1, with D perhaps matching TRBD1 (6 bases). The receptor's source is a male donor with prostate cancer. The sequencing here drew on PBMCs, taken after low-dose radiotherapy plus immunotherapy. The CDR3 bases are TGTGCCATCAGTGATGGACAGTCACGGACTGAAGCTTTCTTT. This sequence encodes CAISDGQSRTEAFF.